These T cell receptor beta chains were read from a single sample in a study of blood T cell repertoires in COVID-19. Sequencing used immunoSEQ multiplex PCR; TCRdb keeps in-frame clones, though not all of them. The repertoire consists of around 500,000 clones, with roughly 88% occurring once and the leading ten covering less than 2%. The sequenced material came from PBMCs or T cells enriched from blood (not recorded which). The receptors derive from a woman between 40 and 55 years old who had recovered from COVID-19. Each CDR3 is given with its conserved first and last residue. D genes are given only for firm matches. Expanded clones are given a class, and other clones once, few, many or no size at all.

abundance: -; v_gene: TRBV6-5; j_gene: TRBJ1-2; d_gene: TRBD1; CDR3nt: TGTGCCAGCAGTTACGATGGGGACAGCTTTAACTATGGCTACACCTTC; CDR3aa: CASSYDGDSFNYGYTF
abundance: -; v_gene: TRBV5-1; j_gene: TRBJ1-5; d_gene: -; CDR3nt: TGCGCCAGCAGCTTGGGGCCGAACGGAACACGGGGTCAGCCCCAGCATTTT; CDR3aa: CASSLGPNGTRGQPQHF
abundance: -; v_gene: TRBV4-1; j_gene: TRBJ2-5; d_gene: TRBD1; CDR3nt: TGCGCCAGCAGCCAGGACAGGCCAGAAGAGACCCAGTACTTC; CDR3aa: CASSQDRPEETQYF
abundance: -; v_gene: TRBV19; j_gene: TRBJ2-7; d_gene: TRBD2; CDR3nt: TGTGCCAGTAGGGGAACTAGCGGGAGACGGGCCGAGCAGTACTTC; CDR3aa: CASRGTSGRRAEQYF
abundance: -; v_gene: TRBV4-1; j_gene: TRBJ1-1; d_gene: -; CDR3nt: TGCGCCAGCAGCCAAGATCCAACAGGGTCGAGAATGAACACTGAAGCTTTCTTT; CDR3aa: CASSQDPTGSRMNTEAFF
abundance: -; v_gene: TRBV10-3; j_gene: TRBJ2-7; d_gene: -; CDR3nt: TGTGCCATCAGTACCCCCATTCGGGGGAGTGCCTACGAGCAGTACTTC; CDR3aa: CAISTPIRGSAYEQYF
abundance: -; v_gene: TRBV4-2; j_gene: TRBJ2-2; d_gene: -; CDR3nt: TGTGCCAGCAGCCAAGATCGTGGACAGATTCATAACGGCCTCTCTCTTAACACCGGGGAGCTGTTTTTT; CDR3aa: CASSQDRGQIHNGLSLNTGELFF
abundance: -; v_gene: TRBV19; j_gene: TRBJ1-2; d_gene: TRBD1; CDR3nt: TGTGCCAGTAGTATGACAGGGGCAGCAAACTATGGCTACACCTTC; CDR3aa: CASSMTGAANYGYTF
abundance: -; v_gene: TRBV3-1/TRBV3-2; j_gene: TRBJ1-1; d_gene: -; CDR3nt: TGTGCCAGCAGCCATTCCTCGGGAGCTTTCTTT; CDR3aa: CASSHSSGAFF
abundance: -; v_gene: TRBV21-1; j_gene: TRBJ1-6; d_gene: -; CDR3nt: TGTGCCAGCAGCAGGGAGAGAGGGCAGGGGGCGATGAGCTCCTATAATTCACCCCTCCACTTT; CDR3aa: CASSRERGQGAMSSYNSPLHF
abundance: -; v_gene: TRBV24-1; j_gene: TRBJ1-6; d_gene: -; CDR3nt: TGTGCCACCAGTGCACAGGGTTCTAATTCACCCCTCCACTTT; CDR3aa: CATSAQGSNSPLHF
abundance: -; v_gene: TRBV10-2; j_gene: TRBJ2-3; d_gene: TRBD2; CDR3nt: TGCGCCACCATACTAGCGGGGTTCACAGATACGCAGTATTTT; CDR3aa: CATILAGFTDTQYF
abundance: -; v_gene: TRBV15; j_gene: TRBJ2-5; d_gene: TRBD2; CDR3nt: TGTGCCACCAGCAGAGCGAGCGGGCAGCGGGGGTCCGGTGAGACCCAGTACTTC; CDR3aa: CATSRASGQRGSGETQYF
abundance: -; v_gene: TRBV18; j_gene: TRBJ1-1; d_gene: TRBD1; CDR3nt: TGTGCCAGCTCACCAAGGACAGGGAGAGCTGAAGCTTTCTTT; CDR3aa: CASSPRTGRAEAFF
abundance: once; v_gene: TRBV6-2/TRBV6-3; j_gene: TRBJ2-7; d_gene: -; CDR3nt: TGTGCCAGCAGTTACTTTCCTAGCGCCGAAGAATACGAGCAGTACTTC; CDR3aa: CASSYFPSAEEYEQYF
abundance: -; v_gene: TRBV19; j_gene: TRBJ1-1; d_gene: -; CDR3nt: TGTGCCAGTAGCCGGGAGCTCAACCCGAACACTGAAGCTTTCTTT; CDR3aa: CASSRELNPNTEAFF
abundance: once; v_gene: TRBV19; j_gene: TRBJ2-6; d_gene: -; CDR3nt: TGTGCCACTAGACACGTCTCTGGGGCCAACGTCCTGACTTTC; CDR3aa: CATRHVSGANVLTF
abundance: -; v_gene: TRBV12-3/TRBV12-4; j_gene: TRBJ2-7; d_gene: -; CDR3nt: TGTGCCAGCAGTTTAGGGCAACACTACGAGCAGTACTTC; CDR3aa: CASSLGQHYEQYF
abundance: -; v_gene: TRBV5-1; j_gene: TRBJ2-7; d_gene: TRBD1; CDR3nt: TGCGCCAGCAGCTTGGTAGCCCCAAGGACAGGAGGATCGTACGAGCAGTACTTC; CDR3aa: CASSLVAPRTGGSYEQYF
abundance: -; v_gene: TRBV4-3; j_gene: TRBJ2-7; d_gene: TRBD1; CDR3nt: TGCGCCAGCAGCCAAGATCCGGGACAGGGGGTAGACGAGCAGTACTTC; CDR3aa: CASSQDPGQGVDEQYF
abundance: -; v_gene: TRBV21-1; j_gene: TRBJ1-5; d_gene: -; CDR3nt: TGTGCCAGCAGCAAAACGGGCAGGGGGTCTATTAATCAGCCCCAGCATTTT; CDR3aa: CASSKTGRGSINQPQHF
abundance: -; v_gene: TRBV19; j_gene: TRBJ1-5; d_gene: TRBD1; CDR3nt: TGTGCCAGTAGTATCCCAGGGGGCCGGGATCAGCCCCAGCATTTT; CDR3aa: CASSIPGGRDQPQHF
abundance: -; v_gene: TRBV7-9; j_gene: TRBJ2-1; d_gene: TRBD2; CDR3nt: TGTGCCAGCAGCTTGGGACTAGCGGGAGCTGAAGAGCAGTTCTTC; CDR3aa: CASSLGLAGAEEQFF
abundance: -; v_gene: TRBV5-1; j_gene: TRBJ1-4; d_gene: -; CDR3nt: TGCGCCAGCAGCTTGGTCTCTAGCTTTAATGAAAAACTGTTTTTT; CDR3aa: CASSLVSSFNEKLFF
abundance: once; v_gene: TRBV7-8; j_gene: TRBJ1-6; d_gene: -; CDR3nt: TGTGCCAGCAGCCGACAGGTCTCCTATAATTCACCCCTCCACTTT; CDR3aa: CASSRQVSYNSPLHF
abundance: -; v_gene: TRBV15; j_gene: TRBJ2-1; d_gene: -; CDR3nt: TGTGCCACCCACCGACTAGAGCAATTCTTCTACAATGAGCAGTTCTTC; CDR3aa: CATHRLEQFFYNEQFF
abundance: -; v_gene: TRBV6-4; j_gene: TRBJ1-1; d_gene: TRBD1; CDR3nt: TGTGCCAGCAGCAAGGACAGGGCGGGGACCACTGAAGCTTTCTTT; CDR3aa: CASSKDRAGTTEAFF
abundance: once; v_gene: TRBV5-4; j_gene: TRBJ2-7; d_gene: TRBD1; CDR3nt: TGTGCCAGCAGCGTGGGACAGGGCACCTACGAGCAGTACTTC; CDR3aa: CASSVGQGTYEQYF
abundance: once; v_gene: TRBV4-3; j_gene: TRBJ1-2; d_gene: TRBD1; CDR3nt: TGCGCCAGCAGCCAAGATCCGACAGGGAACACCTATGGCTACACCTTC; CDR3aa: CASSQDPTGNTYGYTF
abundance: -; v_gene: TRBV4-3; j_gene: TRBJ2-1; d_gene: TRBD1; CDR3nt: TGCGCCAGCAGCCGGGACAGGGGCTCCTACAATGAGCAGTTCTTC; CDR3aa: CASSRDRGSYNEQFF
abundance: -; v_gene: TRBV27; j_gene: TRBJ2-5; d_gene: TRBD1; CDR3nt: TGTGCCAGCAGTTTCAGGGGGCTAGAGACCCAGTACTTC; CDR3aa: CASSFRGLETQYF
abundance: -; v_gene: TRBV24-1; j_gene: TRBJ2-7; d_gene: TRBD1; CDR3nt: TGTGCCACCAGTCCCGGACAGGACTACGAGCAGTACTTC; CDR3aa: CATSPGQDYEQYF
abundance: -; v_gene: TRBV5-1; j_gene: TRBJ2-1; d_gene: TRBD2; CDR3nt: TGCGCCAGCGAGCGGGGCGGCCTATACAATGAGCAGTTCTTC; CDR3aa: CASERGGLYNEQFF
abundance: -; v_gene: TRBV6-5; j_gene: TRBJ1-2; d_gene: -; CDR3nt: TGTGCCAGCAGTTTTTCTAACAGGGCTGGCTACACCTTC; CDR3aa: CASSFSNRAGYTF
abundance: -; v_gene: TRBV5-6; j_gene: TRBJ1-2; d_gene: -; CDR3nt: TGTGCCAGCAGCTCGACTCCCGCCTATGGCTACACCTTC; CDR3aa: CASSSTPAYGYTF
abundance: -; v_gene: TRBV5-8; j_gene: TRBJ1-5; d_gene: TRBD1; CDR3nt: TGTGCCAGCAGCCGACAGGGATTTAGCAATCAGCCCCAGCATTTT; CDR3aa: CASSRQGFSNQPQHF
abundance: once; v_gene: TRBV5-1; j_gene: TRBJ1-1; d_gene: TRBD1; CDR3nt: TGCGCCAGCAGCACCGATACAGGGGGGACTGAAGCTTTCTTT; CDR3aa: CASSTDTGGTEAFF
abundance: few; v_gene: TRBV19; j_gene: TRBJ1-1; d_gene: -; CDR3nt: TGTGCCAGTAGTATAGGCCCAGAGAACACTGAAGCTTTCTTT; CDR3aa: CASSIGPENTEAFF
abundance: few; v_gene: TRBV29-1; j_gene: TRBJ1-3; d_gene: -; CDR3nt: TGCAGCGTTTACATATCGGGGGGGAGGACAGACTCTGGAAACACCATATATTTT; CDR3aa: CSVYISGGRTDSGNTIYF
abundance: -; v_gene: TRBV7-8; j_gene: TRBJ2-5; d_gene: TRBD2; CDR3nt: TGTGCCAGCAGCTTACCCATACTAGCGGGCACACAAGAGACCCAGTACTTC; CDR3aa: CASSLPILAGTQETQYF
abundance: -; v_gene: TRBV19; j_gene: TRBJ1-2; d_gene: TRBD1; CDR3nt: TGTGCCAGTAGCCGGGACAGGGCTTTATTAGGCTATGGCTACACCTTC; CDR3aa: CASSRDRALLGYGYTF
abundance: -; v_gene: TRBV18; j_gene: TRBJ2-1; d_gene: TRBD1; CDR3nt: TGTGCCAGCTCTCCGGGACAGGGTCGTGGCTCCTACAATGAGCAGTTCTTC; CDR3aa: CASSPGQGRGSYNEQFF